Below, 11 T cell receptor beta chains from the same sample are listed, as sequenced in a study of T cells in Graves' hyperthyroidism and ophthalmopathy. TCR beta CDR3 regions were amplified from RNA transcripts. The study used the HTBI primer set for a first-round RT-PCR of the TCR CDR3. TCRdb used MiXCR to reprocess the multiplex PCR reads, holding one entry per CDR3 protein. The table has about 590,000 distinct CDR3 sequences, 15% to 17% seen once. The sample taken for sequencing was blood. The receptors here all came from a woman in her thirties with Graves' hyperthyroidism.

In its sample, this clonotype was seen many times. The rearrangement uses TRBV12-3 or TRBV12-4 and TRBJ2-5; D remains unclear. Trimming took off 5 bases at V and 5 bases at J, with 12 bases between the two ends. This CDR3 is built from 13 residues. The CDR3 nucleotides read TGTGCCAGCAGTCCCCAAGTCTTGGAGACCCAGTACTTC. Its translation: CASSPQVLETQYF.

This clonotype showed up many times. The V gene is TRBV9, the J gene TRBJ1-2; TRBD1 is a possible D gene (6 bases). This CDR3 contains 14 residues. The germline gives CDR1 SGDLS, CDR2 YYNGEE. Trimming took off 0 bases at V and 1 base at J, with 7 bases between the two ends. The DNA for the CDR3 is TGTGCCAGCAGCGTAGGACAGGTTAACTATGGCTACACCTTC. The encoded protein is CASSVGQVNYGYTF.

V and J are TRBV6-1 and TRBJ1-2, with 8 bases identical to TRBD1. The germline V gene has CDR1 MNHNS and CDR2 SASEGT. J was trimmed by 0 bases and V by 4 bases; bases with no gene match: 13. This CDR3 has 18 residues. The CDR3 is CASSVLPDRGRTNYGYTF. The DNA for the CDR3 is TGTGCCAGCAGTGTTTTACCCGACAGGGGTCGGACTAACTATGGCTACACCTTC.

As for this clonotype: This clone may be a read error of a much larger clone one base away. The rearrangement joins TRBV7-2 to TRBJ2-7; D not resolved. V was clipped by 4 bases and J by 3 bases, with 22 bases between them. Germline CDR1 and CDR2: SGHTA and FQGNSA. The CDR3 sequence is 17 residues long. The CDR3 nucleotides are TGTGCCAGCAGCTCCCTAGGATGGTTAGTGGGAAACTACGAGCAGTACTTC. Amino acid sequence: CASSSLGWLVGNYEQYF.

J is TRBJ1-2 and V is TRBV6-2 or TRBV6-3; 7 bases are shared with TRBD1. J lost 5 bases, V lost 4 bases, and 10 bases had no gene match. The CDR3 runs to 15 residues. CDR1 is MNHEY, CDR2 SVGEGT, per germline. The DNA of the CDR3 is TGTGCCAGCAGTTCCCTCGCAGGGGGGGAGTATGGCTACACCTTC. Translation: CASSSLAGGEYGYTF.

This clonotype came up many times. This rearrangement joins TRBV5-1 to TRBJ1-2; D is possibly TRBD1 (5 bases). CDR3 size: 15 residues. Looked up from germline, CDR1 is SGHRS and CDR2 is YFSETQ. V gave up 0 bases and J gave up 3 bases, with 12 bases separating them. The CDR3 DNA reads TGCGCCAGCAGCTTGGGTAGCAGGGTGGACTATGGCTACACCTTC. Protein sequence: CASSLGSRVDYGYTF.

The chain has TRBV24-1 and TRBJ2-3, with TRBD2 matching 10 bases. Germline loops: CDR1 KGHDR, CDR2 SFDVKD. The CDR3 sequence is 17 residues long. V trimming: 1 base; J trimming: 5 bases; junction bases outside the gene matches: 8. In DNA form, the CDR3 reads TGTGCCACCAGTGATTTAGGGAGCGGGAGGGCCGGAGATACGCAGTATTTT. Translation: CATSDLGSGRAGDTQYF.

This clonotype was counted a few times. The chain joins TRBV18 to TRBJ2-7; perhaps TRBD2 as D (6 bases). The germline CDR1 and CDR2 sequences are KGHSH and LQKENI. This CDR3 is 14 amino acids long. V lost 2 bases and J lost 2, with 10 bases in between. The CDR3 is CASSPFGGAYEQYF. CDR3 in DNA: TGTGCCAGCTCACCATTCGGCGGGGCCTACGAGCAGTACTTC.

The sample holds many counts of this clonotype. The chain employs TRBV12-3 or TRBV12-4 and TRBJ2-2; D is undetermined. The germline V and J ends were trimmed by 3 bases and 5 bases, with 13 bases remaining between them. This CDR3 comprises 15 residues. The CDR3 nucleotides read TGTGCCAGCAGTTTGCAGAGTGGAAGTACCGGGGAGCTGTTTTTT. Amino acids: CASSLQSGSTGELFF.

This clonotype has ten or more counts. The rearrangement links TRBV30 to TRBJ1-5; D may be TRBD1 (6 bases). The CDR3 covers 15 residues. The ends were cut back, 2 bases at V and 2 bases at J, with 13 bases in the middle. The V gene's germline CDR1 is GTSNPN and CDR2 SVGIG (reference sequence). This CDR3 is CAWSSGTLGNQPQHF. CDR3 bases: TGTGCCTGGAGTTCCGGGACACTAGGCAATCAGCCCCAGCATTTT.

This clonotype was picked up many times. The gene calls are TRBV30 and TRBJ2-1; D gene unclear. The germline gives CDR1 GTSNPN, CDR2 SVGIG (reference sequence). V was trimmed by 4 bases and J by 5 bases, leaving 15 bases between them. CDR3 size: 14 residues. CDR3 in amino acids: CAWTPRIRDNEQFF. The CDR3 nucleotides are TGTGCCTGGACGCCTAGAATACGGGACAATGAGCAGTTCTTC.